This T cell receptor (beta chain) comes out of a study of human T cells and chemical hapten exposure. Study-wide background: In the roughly 24-week study, patients were dosed weekly with diphenylcyclopropenone on the scalp throughout.

The sample's time point: patch test 2, 6 weeks after DPC sensitization. Sample treatment: therapeutic diphenylcyclopropenone sensitization with weekly scalp DPC. This clonotype occurred a few times. Trimming left V 5 bases short and J 8 bases short, with 18 bases between. Germline values: CDR1 DFQATT, CDR2 SNEGSKA (reference sequence). There are 14 residues in the CDR3. TCRdb ran MiXCR on the RACE reads and lists one entry per CDR3 protein. The top ten hold 1.6% of the sample, which has over 65,000 distinct CDR3 sequences, under 14% seen once. The sequence came from a man between 18 and 29 years old with alopecia areata. Some clones in this sample may be carry-over from other donors' samples. This rearrangement joins TRBV20-1 to TRBJ1-4; D is unclear. The sample consisted of whole blood, taken in connection with sensitization to the hapten diphenylcyclopropenone (DPC). DNA for the CDR3: TGCAGTGCTTCCAACGGGGATGCAAGCGAAAAACTGTTTTTT. Protein product: CSASNGDASEKLFF.